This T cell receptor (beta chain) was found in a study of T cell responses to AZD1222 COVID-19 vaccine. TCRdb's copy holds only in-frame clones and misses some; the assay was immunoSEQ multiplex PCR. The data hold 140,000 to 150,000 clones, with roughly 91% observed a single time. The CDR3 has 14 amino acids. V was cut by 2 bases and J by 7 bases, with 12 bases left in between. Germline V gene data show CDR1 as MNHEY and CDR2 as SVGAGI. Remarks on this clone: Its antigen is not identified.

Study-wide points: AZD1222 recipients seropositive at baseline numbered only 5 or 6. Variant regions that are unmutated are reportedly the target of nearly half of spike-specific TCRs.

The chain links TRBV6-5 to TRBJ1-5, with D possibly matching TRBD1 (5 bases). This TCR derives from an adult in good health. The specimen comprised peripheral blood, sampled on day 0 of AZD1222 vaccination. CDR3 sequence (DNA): TGTGCCAGCAGTTACCTCCGGGGGAGGCAGCCCCAGCATTTT. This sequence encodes CASSYLRGRQPQHF.